Shown below are 10 T cell receptor beta chains from a single sample sequenced in a study of shared clonotypes between healthy human individuals (dated by TCRdb to about 2020). To prepare the library, the immunoSEQ multiplex PCR assay was applied. Imported from immuneACCESS, the table was reduced by TCRdb to in-frame sequences with V and J called. These copies leave out some clones; in studies compared against another copy, an unresolved V gene accounts for under half, and the cause of the remainder is not known. This sample comprises over a million clones, around 78% of them detected only once. 0.61% of the sample comes from the top ten. The material sequenced was memory CD4+ T cells from PBMCs. The sample's cell subset or site, from its label and the paper: CD45RA-negative fraction. These receptors originate from a man aged 18 to 30 in good health. Some clones in this sample may be carry-over from other donors' samples.

The chain couples TRBV10-3 to TRBJ2-1, with D unclear. The V and J ends lost 4 bases and 2 bases respectively, with 9 bases between them. The CDR3 spans 14 residues. Germline loops: CDR1 ENHRY, CDR2 SYGVKD. The CDR3 reads CAISAQTPYNEQFF. As DNA, the CDR3 is TGTGCCATCAGTGCGCAGACTCCCTACAATGAGCAGTTCTTC.

The count of this clone is one. The rearrangement uses TRBV10-3 and TRBJ2-4; D perhaps matches TRBD2 (6 bases). This CDR3 is built from 15 residues. Trimming took off 0 bases at V and 4 bases at J, with 10 bases between the two ends. Germline assignment: CDR1 ENHRY and CDR2 SYGVKD. CDR3 bases: TGTGCCATCAGTGAGTCGGAGGGCTGGAAAAACATTCAGTACTTC. Its protein product is CAISESEGWKNIQYF.

The DNA for the CDR3 is TGTGCCAGCAGGTCTACTAGGGAGTCTCGAGGAGATACGCAGTATTTT. Protein sequence: CASRSTRESRGDTQYF. V and J are TRBV28 and TRBJ2-3, with D tentatively TRBD2 (5 bases). Germline CDR1 MDHEN, CDR2 SYDVKM. Deletions cut 6 bases from V and 5 bases from J, with 21 bases between. This CDR3 is built from 16 residues.

This clone was seen only once. The chain joins TRBV7-3 to TRBJ2-5, with TRBD1 as a possible D gene (6 bases). Germline V gene lookup returns CDR1 SGHTA and CDR2 FQGTGA. CDR3 length equals 12 residues. V was cut by 5 bases and J by 5 bases, with 9 bases left in between. DNA for the CDR3: TGTGCCAGCAGCCCCGACAGGGAGACCCAGTACTTC. It specifies CASSPDRETQYF.

The chain uses TRBV27 and TRBJ1-1; no definite D call. V was pared by 5 bases and J by 4 bases, with 11 bases between. This CDR3 is built from 13 residues. Germline V gene lookup returns CDR1 MNHEY and CDR2 SMNVEV (reference sequence). CDR3 DNA sequence: TGTGCCAGCAGTCCAAGGGCCGCCACTGAAGCTTTCTTT. Translated, it gives CASSPRAATEAFF.

This chain uses TRBV2 with TRBJ1-1; no reliable D call. The length of the CDR3 is 11 residues. Germline values: CDR1 SNHLY, CDR2 FYNNEI. V was clipped by 7 bases and J by 3 bases, with 6 bases between them. The chain's CDR3 is CASIPYTEAFF. The CDR3 DNA follows: TGTGCCAGCATTCCCTACACTGAAGCTTTCTTT.

A few counts support this clone. V gene TRBV2 combines with J gene TRBJ2-7; D uncertain. From germline, CDR1 is SNHLY and CDR2 FYNNEI. Deletions cut 4 bases from V and 1 base from J, with 14 bases between. This CDR3 is built from 15 residues. The CDR3 DNA is TGTGCCAGCAGTGTTCAGCTTATTGGTTCCTACGAGCAGTACTTC. Translating it yields CASSVQLIGSYEQYF.

There are a few counts of this clone. The rearrangement uses TRBV19 and TRBJ1-2, with a tentative D call TRBD1 (5 bases). V lost 4 bases to trimming and J lost 9 bases, with 15 bases between them. Germline V gives CDR1 LNHDA, CDR2 SQIVND (reference sequence). CDR3 length equals 13 residues. The CDR3 DNA sequence: TGTGCCAGTAGTACAGAACGGGACCGGAGCTACACCTTC. Translated, it gives CASSTERDRSYTF. Variable domain in full (rest from reference TRBV19 and TRBJ1-2): DGGITQSPKYLFRKEGQNVTLSCEQNLNHDAMYWYRQDPGQGLRLIYYSQIVNDFQKGDIAEGYSVSREKKESFPLTVTSAQKNPTAFYLCASSTERDRSYTFGSGTRLTVV.

The chain employs TRBV7-3 and TRBJ2-1, with a tentative D call TRBD1 (7 bases). CDR3 length: 15 amino acids. V was cut by 5 bases and J by 6 bases, with 17 bases left in between. Looked up from germline, CDR1 is SGHTA and CDR2 is FQGTGA. CDR3 nucleotides: TGTGCCAGCAGCCCAGGGGGGCAGCTGTCCAATGAGCAGTTCTTC. Protein product: CASSPGGQLSNEQFF.

With regard to this clone: This specimen includes other DNA sequences encoding the same CDR3. The rearrangement joins TRBV7-3 to TRBJ2-7; weak D call: TRBD2 (6 bases). This CDR3 is 13 amino acids long. The V end lost 5 bases, the J end lost 6 bases, and 14 bases lay between the germline ends. Germline lookup yields CDR1 SGHTA and CDR2 FQGTGA. CDR3: CASSLTEGSEQYF. The CDR3 coding sequence is TGTGCCAGCAGCCTGACGGAGGGAAGCGAGCAGTACTTC.